Listed below are T cell receptor beta chains from one sample, sequenced in a study of T cell repertoires in cytomegalovirus infection. TCRdb processed the reads anew with MiXCR; each CDR3 protein has one entry. The sample lists around 530,000 distinct CDR3 sequences, approximately 26% occurring once. Input material: PBMCs. The source is a human donor in good health (CMV status not recorded). Some clones in this sample may be carry-over from other donors' samples. CDR3s include the opening cysteine and the closing phenylalanine or tryptophan. The D gene is left open where the match is weak. Only part of the rows carry a size: once, few, many, or a class if the clone is expanded.

TRBV20-1	NA	TRBJ2-5	NA	CSASRIVGTQYF	TGCAGTGCTTCCAGAATTGTGGGGACCCAGTACTTC
TRBV4-3	TRBD1	TRBJ2-5	few	CASSQVARTGGETQYF	TGCGCCAGCAGCCAAGTAGCTCGGACAGGGGGCGAGACCCAGTACTTC
TRBV5-1	NA	TRBJ1-1	NA	CASSPTGQNTEAFF	TGCGCCAGCAGCCCTACGGGACAGAACACTGAAGCTTTCTTT
TRBV27	NA	TRBJ2-1	few	CASSFWGGRSYNEQFF	TGTGCCAGCAGTTTTTGGGGCGGGCGCTCCTACAATGAGCAGTTCTTC
TRBV18	NA	TRBJ2-5	few	CASSPGLATMKETQYF	TGTGCCAGCTCTCCCGGACTCGCGACAATGAAAGAGACCCAGTACTTC
TRBV9	TRBD2	TRBJ2-7	NA	CASSVAGLAGVYEQYF	TGTGCCAGCAGCGTAGCTGGTCTAGCGGGAGTCTACGAGCAGTACTTC
TRBV28	TRBD1	TRBJ1-6	NA	CASRPPFQGGNSPLHF	TGTGCCAGCAGGCCTCCCTTCCAGGGGGGTAATTCACCCCTCCACTTT
TRBV25-1	NA	TRBJ1-6	NA	CASSVNNDRNSPLHF	TGTGCCAGCAGTGTTAATAATGACAGGAATTCACCCCTCCACTTT
TRBV5-3	NA	TRBJ1-2	NA	CASSFGTSANYGYTF	TGTGCCAGCAGCTTTGGGACATCAGCTAACTATGGCTACACCTTC
TRBV20-1	TRBD2	TRBJ2-3	NA	CSAQKAAGESTDTQYF	TGCAGTGCCCAAAAGGCAGCGGGAGAAAGCACAGATACGCAGTATTTT
TRBV7-6	TRBD2	TRBJ2-1	many	CASSVGLGNNEQFF	TGTGCCAGCAGCGTGGGACTAGGGAACAATGAGCAGTTCTTC
TRBV12-3/TRBV12-4	NA	TRBJ1-4	NA	CASSPQPAADEKLFF	TGTGCCAGCAGTCCACAGCCGGCGGCCGATGAAAAACTGTTTTTT
TRBV4-1	NA	TRBJ2-2	NA	CASTSAGELFF	TGCGCCAGCACTAGCGCCGGGGAGCTGTTTTTT
TRBV7-8	TRBD1	TRBJ2-7	many	CASSLAHRGDAEQYF	TGTGCCAGCAGCTTAGCGCACAGGGGGGATGCCGAGCAGTACTTC
TRBV19	TRBD1	TRBJ1-5	once	CASRNGQGQLRNQPQHF	TGTGCCAGTAGAAATGGACAGGGCCAACTTCGCAATCAGCCCCAGCATTTT